These T cell receptor beta chains were read from a single sample in a study of cytomegalovirus exposure and HLA in healthy donors. Assay: immunoSEQ multiplex PCR; the TCRdb copy retains only in-frame clones and omits some. Found here are roughly 120,000 clones, 15% to 17% of them singletons; the top ten hold about 2%. The sequenced sample was PBMCs. Receptors originate from a young woman in good health and CMV-seronegative. Each CDR3 is given with its conserved first and last residue. The D gene is left open where the match is weak. Only part of the rows carry a size: once, few, many, or a class if the clone is expanded.

size,length,V,J,D,CDR3,DNA
.,15,TRBV7-3,TRBJ2-1,TRBD2,CASSLWSSGYNEQFF,TGTGCCAGCAGCTTATGGTCTAGCGGGTACAATGAGCAGTTCTTC
.,13,TRBV27,TRBJ2-5,.,CASSFRGTETQYF,TGTGCCAGCAGTTTCAGGGGCACGGAGACCCAGTACTTC
few,17,TRBV5-1,TRBJ2-6,.,CASSLSGWATGANVLTF,TGCGCCAGCAGCTTGAGCGGGTGGGCTACCGGGGCCAACGTCCTGACTTTC
.,18,TRBV4-3,TRBJ1-3,TRBD1,CASSQGGQGLGWGNTIYF,TGCGCCAGCAGCCAAGGGGGACAGGGCCTTGGTTGGGGAAACACCATATATTTT
few,11,TRBV20-1,TRBJ1-2,.,CSYWGGDGYTF,TGCAGTTACTGGGGGGGAGACGGCTACACCTTC
few,15,TRBV9,TRBJ2-3,TRBD1,CASTKTGKSTDTQYF,TGTGCCAGCACCAAGACAGGGAAAAGCACAGATACGCAGTATTTT
few,15,TRBV19,TRBJ1-4,.,CASSAVVATNEKLFF,TGTGCCAGTAGTGCCGTAGTTGCAACTAATGAAAAACTGTTTTTT
.,14,TRBV6-6,TRBJ1-5,TRBD1,CASSSTGLDQPQHF,TGTGCCAGCAGCTCGACAGGGTTGGATCAGCCCCAGCATTTT
.,14,TRBV30,TRBJ2-3,TRBD2,CAWREGLVSDTQYF,TGTGCCTGGAGAGAGGGACTAGTGTCAGATACGCAGTATTTT
few,15,TRBV14,TRBJ1-5,TRBD1,CASSQGTGPNQPQHF,TGTGCCAGCAGCCAAGGGACAGGGCCCAATCAGCCCCAGCATTTT
.,11,TRBV20-1,TRBJ1-1,.,CSARRQDLAFF,TGCAGTGCTAGAAGACAGGATCTGGCTTTCTTT
.,13,TRBV29-1,TRBJ1-4,.,CSAVRGTNEKLFF,TGCAGCGCAGTCAGGGGCACTAATGAAAAACTGTTTTTT
.,14,TRBV29-1,TRBJ1-5,.,CSVWGHKSNQPQHF,TGCAGCGTCTGGGGACACAAAAGCAATCAGCCCCAGCATTTT
.,16,TRBV27,TRBJ2-7,.,CASSPEQGWFGTEQYF,TGTGCCAGCAGTCCTGAACAGGGCTGGTTTGGGACCGAGCAGTACTTC
.,13,TRBV5-3,TRBJ2-7,.,CARSLCRAYEQYF,TGTGCCAGAAGCTTGTGTCGGGCCTACGAGCAGTACTTC
few,12,TRBV11-2,TRBJ1-1,.,CASSFRRHEAFF,TGTGCCAGCAGCTTTAGGAGGCATGAAGCTTTCTTT
.,14,TRBV19,TRBJ1-5,.,CASSRGQSNQPQHF,TGTGCCAGTAGTAGAGGACAAAGCAATCAGCCCCAGCATTTT
.,15,TRBV5-4,TRBJ1-1,.,CASSLRGGQNTEAFF,TGTGCCAGCAGCTTGAGGGGGGGCCAGAACACTGAAGCTTTCTTT
.,14,TRBV2,TRBJ1-1,.,CASSETRGNTEAFF,TGTGCCAGCAGTGAAACCCGGGGGAACACTGAAGCTTTCTTT
few,14,TRBV4-3,TRBJ1-2,.,CASSQEGGYGGYTF,TGCGCCAGCAGCCAAGAGGGCGGGTATGGGGGCTACACCTTC
.,15,TRBV4-3,TRBJ1-1,TRBD1,CASSQTGGARTEAFF,TGCGCCAGCAGCCAGACAGGGGGCGCAAGGACTGAAGCTTTCTTT
.,15,TRBV12-5,TRBJ2-5,TRBD1,CASGLGTGYVETQYF,TGTGCTAGTGGCCTTGGGACAGGGTATGTGGAGACCCAGTACTTC
.,14,TRBV7-2,TRBJ1-5,TRBD1,CASSIRDSSLPQHF,TGTGCCAGCAGCATAAGGGACAGTAGTTTGCCCCAGCATTTT
.,15,TRBV7-2,TRBJ2-3,.,CASSFARGSTDTQYF,TGTGCCAGCAGCTTCGCCCGGGGTAGCACAGATACGCAGTATTTT
few,16,TRBV4-2,TRBJ2-5,TRBD2,CASSHGTSGSSETQYF,TGTGCCAGCAGCCATGGGACTAGCGGGAGTAGTGAGACCCAGTACTTC
few,14,TRBV7-9,TRBJ2-2,.,CASSITGNAGELFF,TGTGCCAGCAGCATTACAGGGAACGCCGGGGAGCTGTTTTTT
few,14,TRBV2,TRBJ2-1,.,CASSGLVSYNEQFF,TGTGCCAGCAGTGGGCTGGTGTCCTACAATGAGCAGTTCTTC
few,14,TRBV9,TRBJ1-2,.,CASSPRTALYGYTF,TGTGCCAGCAGCCCGAGGACAGCCCTCTATGGCTACACCTTC
few,14,TRBV25-1,TRBJ1-2,.,CASSHPQGPDGYTF,TGTGCCAGCAGTCATCCTCAGGGGCCGGATGGCTACACCTTC
many,16,TRBV19,TRBJ2-2,.,CASSSLAFANTGELFF,TGTGCCAGTAGTAGCCTAGCGTTCGCGAACACCGGGGAGCTGTTTTTT
.,16,TRBV19,TRBJ2-3,TRBD2,CASRGLAGGRTDTQYF,TGTGCCAGTAGGGGACTAGCGGGGGGGCGCACAGATACGCAGTATTTT
.,15,TRBV2,TRBJ2-7,.,CASSENRLSSYEQYF,TGTGCCAGCAGTGAGAACAGGTTAAGCTCCTACGAGCAGTACTTC
few,15,TRBV25-1,TRBJ2-1,.,CASSLPDRFYNEQFF,TGTGCCAGCAGCCTTCCAGACAGGTTCTACAATGAGCAGTTCTTC
few,16,TRBV6-1,TRBJ1-5,.,CASSEVEGGLGRPQHF,TGTGCCAGCAGTGAAGTGGAGGGAGGATTGGGCCGGCCCCAGCATTTT
.,13,TRBV30,TRBJ2-5,.,CAWSGAGQETQYF,TGTGCCTGGAGTGGGGCGGGACAAGAGACCCAGTACTTC
few,16,TRBV15,TRBJ2-7,.,CATSRVGNRRTYEQYF,TGTGCCACCAGCAGAGTAGGTAACAGACGAACCTACGAGCAGTACTTC
.,15,TRBV6-5,TRBJ2-5,.,CASSSSGAGKETQYF,TGTGCCAGCAGCTCGTCTGGGGCGGGGAAAGAGACCCAGTACTTC
few,14,TRBV15,TRBJ1-2,.,CATTHDSSNYGYTF,TGTGCCACCACACATGACAGTTCTAACTATGGCTACACCTTC
few,15,TRBV7-9,TRBJ1-4,.,CASSLGEGVGEKLFF,TGTGCCAGCAGCTTAGGAGAGGGGGTGGGTGAAAAACTGTTTTTT
few,16,TRBV5-1,TRBJ2-5,TRBD2,CASSSPLAGGQETQYF,TGCGCCAGCAGCTCCCCTCTGGCGGGAGGGCAAGAGACCCAGTACTTC
.,14,TRBV5-6,TRBJ1-1,.,CASSLEAGAGRAFF,TGTGCCAGCAGCCTAGAGGCGGGGGCTGGGCGGGCTTTCTTT